This T cell receptor beta chain was sequenced during a study of cytomegalovirus exposure and HLA in healthy donors. Study outcomes and limitations: In a later analysis, a genetic analysis reported fewer productive-TCR N-insertions in an Asian-associated ancestry cluster than the cohort average. Reports credit the classifier with highly specific, highly sensitive diagnosis of cytomegalovirus status.

As for this clone: Its specificity is unknown.

Unrecorded immune exposure was likely among donors, who were nominally healthy when sampled. CDR1 and CDR2 from the germline V gene are MNHEY and SVGAGI. The V and J ends lost 5 bases and 2 bases, in that order; junction bases with no gene match: 3. This CDR3 is 15 amino acids long. The PCR made use of 60 Vbeta and 13 Jbeta primers. Original processing notes: Among the unique TCR beta chains that a later analysis counted, about 79 million in all, some 10 million were shared. Sequencing was performed with immunoSEQ multiplex PCR; in TCRdb, only in-frame clones are kept and a portion is missing. V and J calls and clone size follow that table, whereas D and trimming were derived from the DNA. The table includes 100,000 to 150,000 clones, about three quarters detected once.

The chain is built from TRBV6-5 and TRBJ1-3; 10 bases map to TRBD1. This clonotype was sampled from a man aged 25-45 years in good health and CMV-seronegative. The sequenced material came from PBMCs. In DNA form, the CDR3 reads TGTGCCAGCAGTACTGGGACAGGGGCTGGAAACACCATATATTTT. This codes for CASSTGTGAGNTIYF.